A selection of T cell receptor beta chains follows, all from one sample in a study of blood T cell repertoires in COVID-19. Sequencing used immunoSEQ multiplex PCR; TCRdb keeps in-frame clones, though not all of them. The sample holds fewer than 300,000 clones; about 85% are singletons and the top ten take 4%. The specimen sequenced was peripheral blood. These receptors came from a man aged 55 to 70 who had recovered from COVID-19. Each CDR3 is given with its conserved first and last residue. D genes are given only for firm matches. The listing skips clone size in some rows; elsewhere it reads once, few, many or a size class.

D: -; V: TRBV9; length: 16; J: TRBJ1-3; size: -; CDR3: CASSVGEGLSGNTIYF; DNA: TGTGCCAGCAGCGTAGGAGAGGGCCTCTCTGGAAACACCATATATTTT
D: TRBD2; V: TRBV5-6; length: 16; J: TRBJ2-7; size: -; CDR3: CASSLDGLVPLYEQYF; DNA: TGTGCCAGCAGCCTAGATGGACTAGTCCCCCTCTACGAGCAGTACTTC
D: TRBD1; V: TRBV19; length: 14; J: TRBJ2-1; size: -; CDR3: CASRTTGMTDEQFF; DNA: TGTGCCAGTAGGACGACAGGGATGACGGATGAGCAGTTCTTC
D: -; V: TRBV7-2; length: 14; J: TRBJ2-1; size: -; CDR3: CASSSSVRFNEQFF; DNA: TGTGCCAGCAGCTCTAGCGTCCGGTTTAATGAGCAGTTCTTC
D: -; V: TRBV6-6; length: 13; J: TRBJ2-7; size: once; CDR3: CASSQTGPGEQYF; DNA: TGTGCCAGCAGTCAAACAGGGCCGGGGGAGCAGTACTTC
D: TRBD1; V: TRBV19; length: 14; J: TRBJ1-1; size: -; CDR3: CASSVTGGYTEAFF; DNA: TGTGCCAGTAGTGTTACAGGGGGTTACACTGAAGCTTTCTTT
D: TRBD1; V: TRBV5-4; length: 16; J: TRBJ1-1; size: -; CDR3: CASSPGDSGMNTEAFF; DNA: TGTGCCAGCAGCCCGGGGGACAGTGGGATGAACACTGAAGCTTTCTTT
D: TRBD1; V: TRBV2; length: 13; J: TRBJ1-5; size: -; CDR3: CASRDRGGQPQHF; DNA: TGTGCCAGCAGGGACAGGGGCGGTCAGCCCCAGCATTTT
D: TRBD2; V: TRBV2; length: 15; J: TRBJ2-5; size: -; CDR3: CASTSLTSGGETQYF; DNA: TGTGCCAGCACCTCATTGACTAGCGGGGGAGAGACCCAGTACTTC
D: -; V: TRBV5-1; length: 18; J: TRBJ2-6; size: -; CDR3: CASSLATVLSGGANVLTF; DNA: TGCGCCAGCAGCTTGGCGACAGTTCTTTCAGGTGGGGCCAACGTCCTGACTTTC
D: -; V: TRBV7-6; length: 15; J: TRBJ1-3; size: once; CDR3: CASSLFGGPGNTIYF; DNA: TGTGCCAGCAGCTTATTCGGGGGACCTGGAAACACCATATATTTT
D: -; V: TRBV27; length: 15; J: TRBJ2-1; size: -; CDR3: CASSLSGGVYNEQFF; DNA: TGTGCCAGCAGTTTATCGGGCGGGGTTTACAATGAGCAGTTCTTC
D: TRBD1; V: TRBV6-1; length: 15; J: TRBJ1-2; size: -; CDR3: CASSELGQYLYGYTF; DNA: TGTGCCAGCAGTGAATTGGGACAGTATTTATATGGCTACACCTTC
D: TRBD2; V: TRBV7-6; length: 19; J: TRBJ2-2; size: -; CDR3: CASSLSRLAGGRSTGELFF; DNA: TGTGCCAGCAGCTTGTCCCGACTAGCGGGGGGGCGGAGCACCGGGGAGCTGTTTTTT
D: -; V: TRBV7-2; length: 12; J: TRBJ2-7; size: -; CDR3: CASSFPTYEQYF; DNA: TGTGCCAGCAGCTTTCCTACCTACGAGCAGTACTTC
D: -; V: TRBV7-9; length: 16; J: TRBJ1-3; size: -; CDR3: CASSLGQPSSGNTIYF; DNA: TGTGCCAGCAGCTTAGGACAGCCCTCCTCTGGAAACACCATATATTTT
D: TRBD1; V: TRBV6-5; length: 14; J: TRBJ1-1; size: -; CDR3: CASRLGQGNTEAFF; DNA: TGTGCCAGCAGGCTTGGACAGGGTAACACTGAAGCTTTCTTT
D: -; V: TRBV4-2; length: 15; J: TRBJ1-1; size: many; CDR3: CASSQVGTSNTEAFF; DNA: TGTGCCAGCAGCCAAGTCGGGACATCCAACACTGAAGCTTTCTTT
D: TRBD1; V: TRBV18; length: 15; J: TRBJ1-1; size: -; CDR3: CASSPLGQLNTEAFF; DNA: TGTGCCAGCTCACCGCTGGGACAGTTGAACACTGAAGCTTTCTTT
D: -; V: TRBV2; length: 13; J: TRBJ2-5; size: -; CDR3: CASSLNRGETQYF; DNA: TGTGCCAGCAGCTTAAATCGAGGGGAGACCCAGTACTTC
D: -; V: TRBV19; length: 15; J: TRBJ2-1; size: -; CDR3: CASSPQDSSYNEQFF; DNA: TGTGCCAGTAGTCCGCAGGACAGCTCCTACAATGAGCAGTTCTTC
D: TRBD1; V: TRBV19; length: 15; J: TRBJ1-5; size: -; CDR3: CASSIRDRDHQPQHF; DNA: TGTGCCAGTAGTATAAGAGACAGGGACCATCAGCCCCAGCATTTT
D: -; V: TRBV10-2; length: 14; J: TRBJ1-1; size: -; CDR3: CASRNRGGNTEAFF; DNA: TGCGCCAGCAGGAACCGGGGGGGGAACACTGAAGCTTTCTTT
D: -; V: TRBV7-8; length: 14; J: TRBJ2-7; size: -; CDR3: CASSYIGGTYEQYF; DNA: TGTGCCAGCAGCTATATCGGAGGGACCTACGAGCAGTACTTC
D: TRBD1; V: TRBV7-9; length: 17; J: TRBJ1-1; size: -; CDR3: CASSFRGGQGSPTEAFF; DNA: TGTGCCAGCAGCTTTAGGGGGGGACAGGGATCACCCACTGAAGCTTTCTTT
D: TRBD1; V: TRBV7-8; length: 17; J: TRBJ1-5; size: once; CDR3: CASGPPGTGGKFQPQHF; DNA: TGTGCCAGCGGACCTCCCGGGACAGGGGGCAAGTTCCAGCCCCAGCATTTT
D: TRBD2; V: TRBV5-1; length: 16; J: TRBJ2-1; size: -; CDR3: CASSPEPSGGHNEQFF; DNA: TGCGCCAGCAGCCCCGAACCTAGCGGGGGTCACAATGAGCAGTTCTTC
D: TRBD2; V: TRBV5-1; length: 15; J: TRBJ2-7; size: once; CDR3: CASRAAGVSSYEQYF; DNA: TGCGCCAGCAGAGCAGCGGGGGTGAGCTCCTACGAGCAGTACTTC
D: -; V: TRBV7-8; length: 13; J: TRBJ2-7; size: -; CDR3: CASSARLSYEQYF; DNA: TGTGCCAGCAGCGCCCGCTTGAGCTACGAGCAGTACTTC
D: TRBD2; V: TRBV5-1; length: 16; J: TRBJ2-5; size: few; CDR3: CASSLDRGGAGETQYF; DNA: TGCGCCAGCAGCTTGGATCGCGGGGGGGCCGGGGAGACCCAGTACTTC
D: TRBD1; V: TRBV19; length: 16; J: TRBJ2-2; size: few; CDR3: CASRIGTAMNTGELFF; DNA: TGTGCCAGTAGGATCGGGACAGCTATGAACACCGGGGAGCTGTTTTTT
D: -; V: TRBV10-2; length: 15; J: TRBJ1-1; size: -; CDR3: CASRRAGAGGTEAFF; DNA: TGCGCCAGCAGGAGGGCCGGGGCCGGGGGCACTGAAGCTTTCTTT
D: TRBD2; V: TRBV10-2; length: 15; J: TRBJ2-3; size: -; CDR3: CASSVLAGATDTQYF; DNA: TGCGCCAGCAGTGTCCTAGCGGGGGCCACAGATACGCAGTATTTT
D: -; V: TRBV7-9; length: 11; J: TRBJ1-2; size: -; CDR3: CASSLGSGYTF; DNA: TGTGCCAGCAGCTTGGGGAGTGGCTACACCTTC
D: -; V: TRBV11-2; length: 15; J: TRBJ2-2; size: few; CDR3: CASSLVGGRYGELFF; DNA: TGTGCCAGCAGCTTAGTGGGGGGGCGGTACGGGGAGCTGTTTTTT
D: -; V: TRBV19; length: 14; J: TRBJ2-7; size: -; CDR3: CASSIGQHSYEQYF; DNA: TGTGCCAGTAGTATAGGACAGCACTCCTACGAGCAGTACTTC